These T cell receptor beta chains were read from a single sample in a study of hypomethylating agent response in myelodysplastic syndrome. The repertoire was sequenced with immunoSEQ multiplex PCR; TCRdb's copy has only in-frame clones and lacks some. The top ten clones hold approximately 5% of a sample with around 1,700 clones, around 88% of them seen once. Sequenced material: bone marrow, taken before or after starting hypomethylating agent treatment for myelodysplastic syndrome (not recorded which). These receptors came from a human donor with myelodysplastic syndrome. Each CDR3 is given with its conserved first and last residue. The D gene is left open where the match is weak. A row's size may be missing; if present it is once, few, many or a size class.

cdr3_length j_call v_call clone_size d_call cdr3_nt cdr3_aa
12 TRBJ1-6 TRBV6-5 NA NA TGTGCCTCGGGGGGGCCCGCCTCACCCCTCCACTTT CASGGPASPLHF
14 TRBJ1-6 TRBV19 NA NA TGTGCCAGTAGTAGGAGGGAGAGGAATTCACCCCTCCACTTT CASSRRERNSPLHF
15 TRBJ2-1 TRBV9 NA NA TGTGCCAGCAGCGTAGCAGGAAACCCCTACAATGAGCAGTTCTTC CASSVAGNPYNEQFF
13 TRBJ1-2 TRBV27 NA NA TGTGCCAGCAGTTCCCCGGGGAACTATGGCTACACCTTC CASSSPGNYGYTF
16 TRBJ1-1 TRBV7-4 once TRBD1 TGTGCCAGCAGCTTATCCCTCAGACAGGGGGGCACTGAAGCTTTCTTT CASSLSLRQGGTEAFF
21 TRBJ1-3 TRBV7-5 NA NA TGTGCCAGAAGCTTAGATCTTTACGGGACAGGGAGAAGTTTTGGGTTAGACACCATATATTTT CARSLDLYGTGRSFGLDTIYF
14 TRBJ2-2 TRBV10-3 NA NA TGTGCCATCAGTGTGAGAGGAGACGCCGGGGAGCTGTTTTTT CAISVRGDAGELFF
14 TRBJ2-5 TRBV5-1 NA TRBD1 TGCGCCAGCAGCTCCGGACAGGGCTGGGAGACCCAGTACTTC CASSSGQGWETQYF
13 TRBJ1-1 TRBV10-1 NA NA TGCGCCAGCAGTGACGCAGGGGCCCTGGGGGCTTTCTTT CASSDAGALGAFF
11 TRBJ1-1 TRBV29-1 NA NA TGCAGCGTTGACAGGAACACTGAAGCTTTCTTT CSVDRNTEAFF
13 TRBJ1-2 TRBV9 NA TRBD1 TGTGCCAGCAGCGTAGGGGACAGAGGGGGCTACACCTTC CASSVGDRGGYTF
13 TRBJ1-2 TRBV25-1 NA NA TGTGCCAGCCAAGGACACGGGTACTATGGCTACACCTTC CASQGHGYYGYTF
15 TRBJ2-7 TRBV6-1 large NA TGTGCCAGCAGGGCTCGACAAGAGATAACCTACGAGCAGTACTTC CASRARQEITYEQYF
15 TRBJ2-6 TRBV11-2 NA NA TGTGCCAGCAGCTTACTCCCCTCTGGGGCCAACGTCCTGACTTTC CASSLLPSGANVLTF
15 TRBJ2-3 TRBV6-5 NA NA TGTGCCAGCAGTCTACGTGGGGTGAGAACAGATACGCAGTATTTT CASSLRGVRTDTQYF
16 TRBJ2-3 TRBV10-1 NA TRBD2 TGCGCCAGCAGTGAGTCGGGCGGGAGTGCCCAAGATACGCAGTATTTT CASSESGGSAQDTQYF
12 TRBJ1-2 TRBV10-1 NA NA TGCGCCAGCAGCCTGGAGGGGTATGGCTACACCTTC CASSLEGYGYTF
14 TRBJ1-2 TRBV5-1 once NA TGCGCCAGCAGCTTGGCGTCAGGGCAGTATGGCTACACCTTC CASSLASGQYGYTF
14 TRBJ2-5 TRBV27 NA TRBD2 TGTGCCAGCAACCTCAGCGGGAGAGTCGAGACCCAGTACTTC CASNLSGRVETQYF
12 TRBJ1-5 TRBV7-8 NA NA TGTGCCAGCAGCTCCGGAAATCAGCCCCAGCATTTT CASSSGNQPQHF
14 TRBJ2-2 TRBV4-2 NA NA TGTGCCAGCAGCCCCCAGGGGCGCACCGGGGAGCTGTTTTTT CASSPQGRTGELFF
19 TRBJ2-5 TRBV5-8 NA TRBD1 TGTGCCAGCAGCTTGGTTACCTTCGGAACGGGACAGGGACAAGAGACCCAGTACTTC CASSLVTFGTGQGQETQYF
14 TRBJ2-7 TRBV18 NA TRBD1 TGTGCCAGCTCACCAGGGCGCAGGGGGTACGAGCAGTACTTC CASSPGRRGYEQYF
15 TRBJ2-7 TRBV5-1 few TRBD1 TGCGCCAGCAGCTCGGGACAGGGATTTCCCTACGAGCAGTACTTC CASSSGQGFPYEQYF
15 TRBJ1-2 TRBV6-1 NA TRBD1 TGTGCCAGCAGTGCCGGACAGGGGGCTCTTCTTGGCTACACCTTC CASSAGQGALLGYTF
14 TRBJ2-3 TRBV6-4 once TRBD1 TGTGCCAGATCCGGGACAGGGGGCGCCGGTACGCAGTATTTT CARSGTGGAGTQYF
12 TRBJ2-3 TRBV5-1 NA NA TGCGCCAGCTCCGAACTCCTAGATACGCAGTATTTT CASSELLDTQYF
12 TRBJ1-6 TRBV18 NA NA TGTGCCAGCTCACCAGCTAATTCACCCCTCCACTTT CASSPANSPLHF
14 TRBJ2-1 TRBV7-9 NA NA TGTGCCAGCAGCCGAGACAGGAAATACAATGAGCAGTTCTTC CASSRDRKYNEQFF
15 TRBJ2-1 TRBV19 NA TRBD2 TGTGCCAGTAGTATGATAGCGGGGGGGGGAAATGAGCAGTTCTTC CASSMIAGGGNEQFF
13 TRBJ1-2 TRBV6-1 NA NA TGTGCCGCTACACTCACGGGGGGTGGTGGCTACACCTTC CAATLTGGGGYTF
13 TRBJ1-6 TRBV11-3 NA NA TGTGCCAGCAGCTTCCCAGGAAATTCACCCCTCCACTTT CASSFPGNSPLHF
12 TRBJ2-7 TRBV19 once NA TGTGCCAGTAGTACGGATTCCTACGAGCAGTACTTC CASSTDSYEQYF
13 TRBJ2-6 TRBV7-9 NA NA TGTGCCAGCAGCTTTGCCGGGGCCAACGTCCTGACTTTC CASSFAGANVLTF
14 TRBJ1-5 TRBV30 NA TRBD1 TGTGCCTGGAGTGTGAGGGGGCGAAATCAGCCCCAGCATTTT CAWSVRGRNQPQHF
12 TRBJ2-3 TRBV5-1 once TRBD1 TGCGCCAGCGGACAGGGCACAGATACGCAGTATTTT CASGQGTDTQYF
16 TRBJ1-4 TRBV6-6 NA NA TGTGCCAGCAGTTCTACCTCAGGGGCACCTAATGAAAAACTGTTTTTT CASSSTSGAPNEKLFF
17 TRBJ2-3 TRBV2 NA TRBD1 TGTGCCAGTACCGGGACAGGGGGCCTCACACGGACAGATACGCAGTATTTT CASTGTGGLTRTDTQYF
12 TRBJ2-3 TRBV30 NA NA TGTGCCGGGGACCCGGGCACAGATACGCAGTATTTT CAGDPGTDTQYF
18 TRBJ1-4 TRBV5-1 NA TRBD1 TGCGCCAGCAGCTATAATTTATTGGCAGGGGGAACTAATGAAAAACTGTTTTTT CASSYNLLAGGTNEKLFF
11 TRBJ2-2 TRBV5-1 NA NA TGCGCCAGCGGGGTGGACGGGGAGCTGTTTTTT CASGVDGELFF
13 TRBJ2-1 TRBV7-3 NA TRBD1 TGTGCCAGCAGCCGACAGGGGGCAGGTGAGCAGTTCTTC CASSRQGAGEQFF
12 TRBJ2-1 TRBV19 NA NA TGTGCCAGTAGTACTAGGGGCAATGAGCAGTTCTTC CASSTRGNEQFF
15 TRBJ1-1 TRBV5-1 NA TRBD1 TGCGCCAGCAGCTTGGGGGACAGGGAGGTCTCTGAAGCTTTCTTT CASSLGDREVSEAFF
15 TRBJ2-3 TRBV7-3 NA TRBD2 TGTGCCAGCAGCTTAGGACTAGCGGGGCCGGATACGCAGTATTTT CASSLGLAGPDTQYF
13 TRBJ2-2 TRBV6-5 NA NA TGTGCCAGCAGTTACTCTAATGGCGGGGAGCTGTTTTTT CASSYSNGGELFF
17 TRBJ1-2 TRBV6-1 few TRBD1 TGTGCCAGCAGTGCCGGGACAGGGGGCCGTGGACTCTATGGCTACACCTTC CASSAGTGGRGLYGYTF
11 TRBJ2-1 TRBV5-1 NA NA TGCGCCAGCAGCTTGGGAGTCGAGCAGTTCTTC CASSLGVEQFF
13 TRBJ2-3 TRBV7-2 NA NA TGTGCCAGCAGCTTTTCAGAGGGGGGGACGCAGTATTTT CASSFSEGGTQYF
13 TRBJ1-1 TRBV28 NA NA TGTGCCAGCAACCGGGGGGGGGCCACTGAAGCTTTCTTT CASNRGGATEAFF
14 TRBJ2-2 TRBV7-2 NA NA TGTGCCAGCAGCGGGGGACACTACACCGGGGAGCTGTTTTTT CASSGGHYTGELFF
13 TRBJ1-1 TRBV27 NA NA TGTGCCAGCAGTCTAGGCCTGAACACTGAAGCTTTCTTT CASSLGLNTEAFF
12 TRBJ2-1 TRBV28 NA NA TGTGCCAGCAGTTTTTCCTACAATGAGCAGTTCTTC CASSFSYNEQFF
14 TRBJ1-2 TRBV5-1 NA TRBD1 TGCGCCAGCAGCTTGGGGACAGGGTCCTATGGCTACACCTTC CASSLGTGSYGYTF
16 TRBJ2-5 TRBV5-8 NA TRBD1 TGTGCCAGCAGCCCGTCGAGCCCCGGACAGGGTGGGACCCAGTACTTC CASSPSSPGQGGTQYF